The 23 T cell receptor beta chains below come from one sample, sequenced in a study of T cell responses to AZD1222 COVID-19 vaccine. The table came from immunoSEQ multiplex PCR; TCRdb's copy has only in-frame clones and leaves some out. Here the sample spans 95,000 to 150,000 clones, around 90% being singletons. The sample in question was peripheral blood, obtained on day 0 of AZD1222 vaccination. These TCRs come from an adult in good health.

The gene calls are TRBV9 and TRBJ2-1; possible D gene TRBD1, 5 bases. The CDR3 spans 15 residues. V lost 0 bases and J lost 6, with 13 bases in between. The germline V gene encodes CDR1 SGDLS and CDR2 YYNGEE. The CDR3 is CASSVEGRVGNEQFF. The CDR3 coding sequence is TGTGCCAGCAGCGTAGAAGGCAGGGTTGGCAATGAGCAGTTCTTC.

The chain joins TRBV24-1 to TRBJ1-2; D is perhaps TRBD1 (6 bases). This CDR3 comprises 15 residues. Germline CDR1 reads KGHDR; CDR2 reads SFDVKD. V lost 5 bases to trimming and J lost 1 base, with 13 bases between them. CDR3 bases: TGTGCCACCAGTGGATCGGGACATGATAACTATGGCTACACCTTC. Encoded protein: CATSGSGHDNYGYTF.

The chain is built from TRBV7-9 and TRBJ2-1; TRBD2 matches 12 bases. CDR1 SEHNR and CDR2 FQNEAQ come from the germline V gene (reference sequence). J was trimmed by 9 bases and V by 0 bases; bases with no gene match: 6. The CDR3 runs 16 residues. The chain's CDR3 is CASSLAPTSGRAEQFF. In nucleotides, the CDR3 is TGTGCCAGCAGCTTAGCGCCGACTAGCGGGAGAGCTGAGCAGTTCTTC. The full variable domain, completed using reference TRBV7-9 and TRBJ2-1, is DTGVSQNPRHKITKRGQNVTFRCDPISEHNRLYWYRQTLGQGPEFLTYFQNEAQLEKSRLLSDRFSAERPKGSFSTLEIQRTEQGDSAMYLCASSLAPTSGRAEQFFGPGTRLTVL.

The chain has TRBV5-1 and TRBJ1-2, with D tentatively TRBD1 (5 bases). The V gene's germline CDR1 is SGHRS and CDR2 YFSETQ. There are 15 residues in the CDR3. The V and J ends lost 4 bases and 0 bases respectively, with 13 bases between them. The CDR3 sequence is CASSGLTVSNYGYTF. The DNA of the CDR3 is TGCGCCAGCAGCGGGTTGACAGTGTCTAACTATGGCTACACCTTC.

This chain joins TRBV5-1 and TRBJ2-3; tentative D call: TRBD1 (6 bases). CDR3 length: 13 amino acids. V was pared by 2 bases and J by 4 bases, with 8 bases between. CDR1 is SGHRS, CDR2 YFSETQ, per germline. The CDR3 sequence: CASSFTGSDTQYF. The CDR3 region has the DNA TGCGCCAGCAGCTTCACAGGGTCAGATACGCAGTATTTT.

The chain is built from TRBV9 and TRBJ1-3; D might be TRBD1 (6 bases). The CDR3 is 15 residues long. CDR1 is SGDLS and CDR2 is YYNGEE in the germline V gene. The V end lost 4 bases, the J end lost 0 bases, and 11 bases lay between the germline ends. CDR3 coding DNA: TGTGCCAGCAGCCCTACAGGGAACTCTGGAAACACCATATATTTT. It is translated as CASSPTGNSGNTIYF.

The chain is built from TRBV5-1 and TRBJ1-6; 9 nucleotides align to TRBD1. V trimming: 0 bases; J trimming: 8 bases; junction bases outside the gene matches: 6. Germline CDR1 and CDR2: SGHRS and YFSETQ. The CDR3 has 16 amino acids. This CDR3 is CASSLGGWTGDSPLHF. The CDR3 DNA reads as TGCGCCAGCAGCTTGGGGGGGTGGACAGGGGATTCACCCCTCCACTTT.

V is TRBV6-5 and J is TRBJ1-1, with unresolved D. V lost 0 bases, J lost 1 base, and 9 bases lay in between. This CDR3 contains 15 residues. In germline, CDR1 is MNHEY, CDR2 SVGAGI. The CDR3, as DNA: TGTGCCAGCAGTTACTCTAGACACCAGAACACTGAAGCTTTCTTT. Amino acids: CASSYSRHQNTEAFF.

CDR3 nucleotides: TGTGCCAGCAGCGTAGGTTACGGGGCTAGCGGGAGAGGTACAGATACGCAGTATTTT. As protein: CASSVGYGASGRGTDTQYF. The V gene is TRBV9, the J gene TRBJ2-3, with 10 nucleotides matching TRBD2. CDR3 length: 19 amino acids. V shed 0 bases, J shed 3 bases, and the junction held 13 bases outside the gene matches. The germline CDR1 and CDR2 sequences are SGDLS and YYNGEE.

This chain joins TRBV6-5 and TRBJ2-6; D not certain. Trimming cost V 7 bases and J 2 bases, with 12 bases left between them. CDR3 length equals 15 residues. Per germline, CDR1 MNHEY and CDR2 SVGAGI. The CDR3 region is CASIALSAGANVLTF. CDR3 sequence (DNA): TGTGCCAGCATCGCCCTCTCTGCTGGGGCCAACGTCCTGACTTTC.

This chain uses TRBV5-1 with TRBJ2-1; the D gene could be TRBD1 or TRBD2 (5 bases each). Trimming cost V 1 base and J 2 bases, with 10 bases left between them. CDR1 is SGHRS, CDR2 YFSETQ, per germline. The CDR3 consists of 15 residues. The CDR3 DNA sequence: TGCGCCAGCAGCTTGCGAGGGGCCACCTACAATGAGCAGTTCTTC. Translating gives CASSLRGATYNEQFF.

The V gene is TRBV10-1, the J gene TRBJ1-1; D is possibly TRBD1 (6 bases). CDR1 and CDR2 (germline): WNHNN, SYGVQD (reference sequence). Deletions cut 6 bases from V and 0 bases from J, with 11 bases between. The CDR3 sequence is 14 residues long. DNA of the CDR3: TGCGCCAGCAGCAGGGGAGGGATGAACACTGAAGCTTTCTTT. As protein: CASSRGGMNTEAFF.

This chain uses TRBV5-3 with TRBJ1-5, with D perhaps TRBD1 (5 bases). TRBV5-3 carries the ORF label, with uncertain function. V was shortened by 6 bases and J by 1 base, with 17 bases between the two germline ends. The CDR3 runs to 16 residues. The CDR3 region has the DNA TGTGCCAGAAATACGATGGGGGAGTGCAGCAATCAGCCCCAGCATTTT. It specifies CARNTMGECSNQPQHF.

The chain recombines TRBV2 with TRBJ1-1; D might be TRBD1 (6 bases). The V end was cut by 6 bases, the J end by 1 base, with 9 bases between. The CDR3 is 13 residues long. The germline CDR1 and CDR2 sequences are SNHLY and FYNNEI. The CDR3 sequence is CASRGHQNTEAFF. The CDR3 DNA follows: TGTGCCAGCAGGGGACATCAGAACACTGAAGCTTTCTTT.

CDR3 protein: CASSYSPDRVSEQYF. The CDR3 coding sequence is TGTGCCAGCAGTTACTCGCCGGACAGGGTATCCGAGCAGTACTTC. The chain combines TRBV6-6 with TRBJ2-7; TRBD1 matches at 8 bases. V shed 0 bases, J shed 6 bases, and the junction held 7 bases outside the gene matches. The germline CDR1 and CDR2 sequences are MNHNY and SVGAGI (reference sequence). This CDR3 spans 15 amino acids.

The chain uses TRBV5-5 and TRBJ1-1; a possible D gene is TRBD1 (5 bases). V was pared by 5 bases and J by 5 bases, with 16 bases between. Germline-derived CDR1 and CDR2 are SGHKS and YYEKEE (reference sequence). The CDR3 runs to 14 residues. The CDR3 DNA follows: TGTGCCAGCAGACCAGATCCGGGGGGGACTGAAGCTTTCTTT. It yields the protein CASRPDPGGTEAFF.

The V and J genes are TRBV30 and TRBJ1-2, with unresolved D. CDR3 length: 11 amino acids. Trimming stripped 2 bases from V and 10 bases from J, with 11 bases between. Germline CDR1 is GTSNPN and CDR2 is SVGIG (reference sequence). The CDR3 coding sequence is TGTGCCTGGAGTAATGTGGTGGTCTACACCTTC. Its translation: CAWSNVVVYTF.

The chain couples TRBV5-1 to TRBJ1-5; D is possibly TRBD1 (5 bases). CDR1 SGHRS and CDR2 YFSETQ come from the germline V gene. CDR3 length: 12 amino acids. V lost 3 bases and J 8 bases, leaving 9 bases between the germline ends. CDR3 amino acids: CASSSPGEPQHF. CDR3 coding DNA: TGCGCCAGCAGCTCCCCGGGGGAGCCCCAGCATTTT.

The chain carries TRBV12-3 or TRBV12-4 and TRBJ2-3; D remains unclear. Trimming shortened V by 7 bases and J by 7 bases, and 12 bases separated the two germline ends. The CDR3 runs to 12 residues. The CDR3 sequence: CASTYRRHTQYF. CDR3 coding DNA: TGTGCCAGCACCTACCGGAGACATACGCAGTATTTT.

The chain recombines TRBV19 with TRBJ1-5; 8 nucleotides line up with TRBD1. CDR1 is LNHDA, CDR2 SQIVND, per germline (reference sequence). The CDR3 loop spans 14 amino acids. The junction had 5 bases not matched to a gene; V was cut back by 3 bases and J by 7 bases. CDR3 in amino acids: CASSIGQGEQPQHF. The CDR3, as DNA: TGTGCCAGTAGTATCGGACAGGGCGAACAGCCCCAGCATTTT.

J is TRBJ2-4 and V is TRBV7-8; no clear D. CDR3 length: 14 amino acids. Germline V lookup: CDR1 SGHVS, CDR2 FQNEAQ. Trimming left V 5 bases short and J 3 bases short, with 11 bases between. CDR3 in DNA: TGTGCCAGCAGCCCGACGGCCGGCAAAAACATTCAGTACTTC. Translated: CASSPTAGKNIQYF.

The chain uses TRBV24-1 and TRBJ2-3, with D perhaps TRBD2 (5 bases). The CDR3 covers 13 residues. Germline lookup yields CDR1 KGHDR and CDR2 SFDVKD. The germline V and J ends were trimmed by 7 bases and 1 base, with 8 bases remaining between them. CDR3 bases: TGTGCCACCAGGGACGGGGGCACAGATACGCAGTATTTT. This gives the protein CATRDGGTDTQYF.

This sequence joins TRBV6-5 and TRBJ2-3; D not resolved. This CDR3 is 15 amino acids long. V lost 7 bases and J lost 6, with 20 bases in between. Germline V lookup: CDR1 MNHEY, CDR2 SVGAGI. For the CDR3, the DNA is TGTGCCAGCACGCTCCCCCGGTGGGAAGGTGATACGCAGTATTTT. It is translated as CASTLPRWEGDTQYF.